This T cell receptor beta chain was captured in a study of T cells in Graves' hyperthyroidism and ophthalmopathy. Ophthalmopathy cases scored 3 or more on the Clinical Activity Score and 4 or more on NOSPECS grade, with duration below 3 months. General study findings and limits: Separation of ophthalmopathy from stable hyperthyroidism was achieved by a 13 V-J model.

RNA transcripts yielded amplified TCR beta CDR3 regions. HTBI primers were the set used in a first-round RT-PCR of the TCR CDR3. MiXCR, applied by TCRdb to the multiplex PCR reads, yields one record per CDR3 protein. The sample lists approximately 610,000 distinct CDR3 sequences; roughly 14% were seen once. Comments on this clonotype: What it binds is not known.

Sequencing input: blood. The TCR sequence derives from a woman between 40 and 55 years old with Graves' ophthalmopathy.

In DNA form, the CDR3 reads TGTGCCAGCAGTTCGAGGACAGGGGGCGCAGAGACCCAGTACTTC. Amino acids: CASSSRTGGAETQYF. The chain joins TRBV12-3 or TRBV12-4 to TRBJ2-5; 11 bases are a match to TRBD1. Unmatched junction bases numbered 5, after V lost 4 bases and J lost 4 bases. The CDR3 runs to 15 residues.